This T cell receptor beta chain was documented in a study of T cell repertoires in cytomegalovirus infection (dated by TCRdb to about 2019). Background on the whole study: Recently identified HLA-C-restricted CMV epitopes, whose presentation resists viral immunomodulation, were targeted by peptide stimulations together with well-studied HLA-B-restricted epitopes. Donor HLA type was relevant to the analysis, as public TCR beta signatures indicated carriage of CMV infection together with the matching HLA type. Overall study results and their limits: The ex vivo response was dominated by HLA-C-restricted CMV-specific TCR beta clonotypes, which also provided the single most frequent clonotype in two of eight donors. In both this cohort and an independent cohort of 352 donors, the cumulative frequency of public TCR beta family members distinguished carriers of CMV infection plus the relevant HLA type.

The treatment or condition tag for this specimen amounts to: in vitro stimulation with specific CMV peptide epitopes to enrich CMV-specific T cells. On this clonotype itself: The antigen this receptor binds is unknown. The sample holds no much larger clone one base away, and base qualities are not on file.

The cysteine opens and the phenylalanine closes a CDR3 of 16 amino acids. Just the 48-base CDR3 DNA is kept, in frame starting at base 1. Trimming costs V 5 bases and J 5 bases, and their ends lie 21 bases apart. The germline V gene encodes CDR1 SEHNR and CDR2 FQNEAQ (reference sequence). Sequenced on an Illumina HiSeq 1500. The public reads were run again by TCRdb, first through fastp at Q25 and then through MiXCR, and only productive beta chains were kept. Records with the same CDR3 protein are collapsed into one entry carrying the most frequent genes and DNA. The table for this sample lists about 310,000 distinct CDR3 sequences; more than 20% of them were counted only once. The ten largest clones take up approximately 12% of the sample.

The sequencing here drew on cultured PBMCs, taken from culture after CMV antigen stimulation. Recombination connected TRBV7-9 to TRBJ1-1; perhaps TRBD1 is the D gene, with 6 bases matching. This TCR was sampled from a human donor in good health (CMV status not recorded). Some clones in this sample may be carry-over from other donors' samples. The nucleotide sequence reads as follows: TGTGCCAGCAGCCCCCGCGGGGGCTCTTTTGGAACTGAAGCTTTCTTT. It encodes CASSPRGGSFGTEAFF.